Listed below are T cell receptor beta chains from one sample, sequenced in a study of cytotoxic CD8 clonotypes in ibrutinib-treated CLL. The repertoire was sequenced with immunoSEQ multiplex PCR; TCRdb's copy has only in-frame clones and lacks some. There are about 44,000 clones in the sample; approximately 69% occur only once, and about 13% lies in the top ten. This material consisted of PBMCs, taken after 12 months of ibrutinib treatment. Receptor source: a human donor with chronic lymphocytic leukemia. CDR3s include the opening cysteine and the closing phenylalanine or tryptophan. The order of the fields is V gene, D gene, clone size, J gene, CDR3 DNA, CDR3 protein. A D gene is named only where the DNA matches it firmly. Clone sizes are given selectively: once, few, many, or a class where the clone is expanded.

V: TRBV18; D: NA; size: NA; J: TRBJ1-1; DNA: TGTGCCAGCTCACCTGGGGTGGACAAGAACACTGAAGCTTTCTTT; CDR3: CASSPGVDKNTEAFF
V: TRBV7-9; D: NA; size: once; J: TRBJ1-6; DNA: TGTGCCAGCAGCTTAGGTGGCAGTTATAATTCACCCCTCCACTTT; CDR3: CASSLGGSYNSPLHF
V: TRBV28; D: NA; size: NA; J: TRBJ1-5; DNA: TGTGCCAGCAGTTTCTATCGGGGTTATGAGAATCAGCCCCAGCATTTT; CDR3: CASSFYRGYENQPQHF
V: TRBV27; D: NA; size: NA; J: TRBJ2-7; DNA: TGTGCCAGCAGCGGGGGAATAGGCGCCCTCGAGCAGTACTTC; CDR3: CASSGGIGALEQYF
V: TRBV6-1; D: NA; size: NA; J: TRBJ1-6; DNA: TGTGCCAGCAGTCCATCTAGGCAGGGTAATTCACCCCTCCACTTT; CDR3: CASSPSRQGNSPLHF
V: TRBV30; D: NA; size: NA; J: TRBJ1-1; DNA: TGTGCCTGGAGAGCGGGCCAGAACACTGAAGCTTTCTTT; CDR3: CAWRAGQNTEAFF
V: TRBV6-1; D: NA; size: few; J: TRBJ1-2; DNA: TGTGCCAGCAGTGATCCCCTAATACGTCCTGGCTACACCTTC; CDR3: CASSDPLIRPGYTF
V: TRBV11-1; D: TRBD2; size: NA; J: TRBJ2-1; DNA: TGTGCCAGCAGCCCCCGGGGGGAGCGGGGAGGTGAGCAGTTCTTC; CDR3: CASSPRGERGGEQFF
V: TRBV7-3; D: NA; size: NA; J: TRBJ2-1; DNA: TGTGCCAGCAGTCCTAGGGACTCCCTCTACAATGAGCAGTTCTTC; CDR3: CASSPRDSLYNEQFF
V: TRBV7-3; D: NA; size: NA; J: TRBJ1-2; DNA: TGTGCCAGCAGCTTAACCAGTCAGTCGGACTATGGCTACACCTTC; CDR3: CASSLTSQSDYGYTF
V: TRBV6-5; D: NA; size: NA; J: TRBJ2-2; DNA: TGTGCCAGCAGTTCCTCGGGACCCACCGGGGAGCTGTTTTTT; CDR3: CASSSSGPTGELFF
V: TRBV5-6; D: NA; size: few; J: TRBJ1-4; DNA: TGTGCCAGCAGCATGGGAGCCTCCCAACGAAAACTGTTTTTT; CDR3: CASSMGASQRKLFF
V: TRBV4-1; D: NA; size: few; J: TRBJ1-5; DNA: TGCGCCAGCAGCCAAGAGGGCAGTCCCTATAGCAATCAGCCCCAGCATTTT; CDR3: CASSQEGSPYSNQPQHF
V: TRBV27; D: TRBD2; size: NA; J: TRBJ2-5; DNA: TGTGCCAGCAGTAAGATTAGCGGGGGGGTTTTTGAGACCCAGTACTTC; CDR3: CASSKISGGVFETQYF
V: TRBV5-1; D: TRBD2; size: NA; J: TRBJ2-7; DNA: TGCGCCAGCAGCTTGAGTGGCGGCAGGGAGGGAAAGTACTTC; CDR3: CASSLSGGREGKYF
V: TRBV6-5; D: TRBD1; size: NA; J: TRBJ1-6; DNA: TGTGCCAGCAGTTACTCCACAGGGGCCCTTAATTCACCCCTCCACTTT; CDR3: CASSYSTGALNSPLHF
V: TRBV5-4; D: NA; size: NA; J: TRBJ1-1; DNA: TGTGCCAGCAGCCCTGGTGGAGACGGTGAAGCTTTCTTT; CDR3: CASSPGGDGEAFF
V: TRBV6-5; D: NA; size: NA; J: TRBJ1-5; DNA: TGTGCCAGCAGACGGCAGCCGTATAGCAATCAGCCCCAGCATTTT; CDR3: CASRRQPYSNQPQHF
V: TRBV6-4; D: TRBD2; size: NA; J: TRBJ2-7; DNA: TGTGCCAGCAGGGACAGGACAGCCTCCTCTAGCGGGGGGGCCTATTGGGCCTACGAGCAGTACTTC; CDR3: CASRDRTASSSGGAYWAYEQYF
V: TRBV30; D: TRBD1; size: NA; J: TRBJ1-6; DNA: TGTGCCGGGAGCAGCGACAGGGTCGGGATTTCACCCCTCCACTTT; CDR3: CAGSSDRVGISPLHF
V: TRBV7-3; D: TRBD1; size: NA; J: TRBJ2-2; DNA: TGTGCCAGCAGCACATTAGGACAGGGATCCGGGGAGCTGTTTTTT; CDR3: CASSTLGQGSGELFF
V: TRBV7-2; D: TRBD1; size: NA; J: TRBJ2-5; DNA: TGTGCCAGGAACCCAAGGACAGGGAAAGAGGAGACCCAGTACTTC; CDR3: CARNPRTGKEETQYF